This T cell receptor beta chain is drawn from a study of shared clonotypes between healthy human individuals. This clone was seen once. Looked up from germline, CDR1 is SGHTA and CDR2 is FQGNSA. The J segment lost 6 bases and the V segment lost 4 bases, leaving 6 bases of the junction unmatched. The CDR3 has 14 amino acids. The repertoire was sequenced with immunoSEQ multiplex PCR; TCRdb's copy has only in-frame clones and lacks some. The sample has some 2.4 million clones; approximately 93% are singletons. The chain links TRBV7-2 to TRBJ2-5; 9 bases line up with TRBD1. Sequenced sample: naive CD4+ T cells from PBMCs. Subset in this sample: CD45RA+ positively selected. The TCR was taken from a man aged 18 to 29 in good health. Some clones in this sample may be carry-over from other donors' samples. CDR3 in amino acids: CASSSRQGEQTQYF. The CDR3 DNA follows: TGTGCCAGCAGCTCGCGACAGGGGGAGCAGACCCAGTACTTC.